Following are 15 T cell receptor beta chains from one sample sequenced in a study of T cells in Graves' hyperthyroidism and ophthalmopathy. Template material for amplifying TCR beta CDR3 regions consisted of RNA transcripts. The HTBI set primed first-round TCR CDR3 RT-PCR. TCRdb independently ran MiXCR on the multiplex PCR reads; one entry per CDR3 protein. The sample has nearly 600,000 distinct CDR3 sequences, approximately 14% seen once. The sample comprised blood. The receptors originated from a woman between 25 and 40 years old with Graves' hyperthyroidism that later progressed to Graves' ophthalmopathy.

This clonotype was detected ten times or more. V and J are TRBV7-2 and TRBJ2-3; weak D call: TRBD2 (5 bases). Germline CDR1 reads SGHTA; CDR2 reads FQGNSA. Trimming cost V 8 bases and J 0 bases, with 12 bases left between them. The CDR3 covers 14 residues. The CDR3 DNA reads TGTGCCAGCGGACTGGCCACTAGCACAGATACGCAGTATTTT. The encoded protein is CASGLATSTDTQYF.

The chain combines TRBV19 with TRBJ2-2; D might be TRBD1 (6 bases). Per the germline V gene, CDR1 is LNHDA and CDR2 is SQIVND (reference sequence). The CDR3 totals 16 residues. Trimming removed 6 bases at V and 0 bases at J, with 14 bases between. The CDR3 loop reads CASRPGHSANTGELFF. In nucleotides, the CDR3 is TGTGCCAGTAGGCCGGGACACTCTGCGAACACCGGGGAGCTGTTTTTT.

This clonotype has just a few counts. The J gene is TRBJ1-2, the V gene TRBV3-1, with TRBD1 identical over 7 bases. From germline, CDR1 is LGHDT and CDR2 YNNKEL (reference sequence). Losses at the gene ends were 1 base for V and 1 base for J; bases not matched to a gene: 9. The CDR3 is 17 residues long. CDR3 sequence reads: CASSQGILTGDNYGYTF. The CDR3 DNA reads TGTGCCAGCAGCCAAGGAATCCTAACAGGGGATAACTATGGCTACACCTTC.

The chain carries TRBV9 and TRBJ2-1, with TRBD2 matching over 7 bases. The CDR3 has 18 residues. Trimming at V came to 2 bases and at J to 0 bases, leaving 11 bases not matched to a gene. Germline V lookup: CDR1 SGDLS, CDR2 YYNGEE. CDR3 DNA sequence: TGTGCCAGCAGCGTTGGACCCTCACTAGCGCGCTCCTACAATGAGCAGTTCTTC. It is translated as CASSVGPSLARSYNEQFF.

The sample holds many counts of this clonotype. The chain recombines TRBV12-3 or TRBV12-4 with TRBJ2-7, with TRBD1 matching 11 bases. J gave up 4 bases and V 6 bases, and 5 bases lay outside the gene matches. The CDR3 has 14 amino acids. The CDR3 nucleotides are TGTGCCAGCAGGCACCGGGACAGGGGGTACGAGCAGTACTTC. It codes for CASRHRDRGYEQYF.

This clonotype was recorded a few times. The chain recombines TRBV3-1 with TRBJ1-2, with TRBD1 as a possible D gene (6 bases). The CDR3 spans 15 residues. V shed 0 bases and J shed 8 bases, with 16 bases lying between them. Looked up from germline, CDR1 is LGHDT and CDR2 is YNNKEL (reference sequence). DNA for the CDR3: TGTGCCAGCAGCCAAGATTCCGCAGGGGCGAAAGGCTACACCTTC. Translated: CASSQDSAGAKGYTF.

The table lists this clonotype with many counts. The CDR3 region has the DNA TGTGCCAGCAGCTTAGAAGTGGGTAGCGGGGGCTACGAGCAGTACTTC. Translated, it gives CASSLEVGSGGYEQYF. This chain links TRBV11-2 with TRBJ2-7, with 9 bases fitting TRBD2. V gave up 0 bases and J gave up 3 bases; unmatched junction bases: 6. The germline gives CDR1 SGHAT, CDR2 FQNNGV. This CDR3 is built from 16 residues.

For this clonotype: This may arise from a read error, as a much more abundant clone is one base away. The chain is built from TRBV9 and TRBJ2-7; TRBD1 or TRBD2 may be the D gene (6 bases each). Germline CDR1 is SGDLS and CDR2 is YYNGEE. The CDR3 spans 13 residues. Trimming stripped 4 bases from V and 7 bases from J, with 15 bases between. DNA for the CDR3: TGTGCCAGCAGCATAGGGGGGTACAATGAGCAGTACTTC. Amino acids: CASSIGGYNEQYF.

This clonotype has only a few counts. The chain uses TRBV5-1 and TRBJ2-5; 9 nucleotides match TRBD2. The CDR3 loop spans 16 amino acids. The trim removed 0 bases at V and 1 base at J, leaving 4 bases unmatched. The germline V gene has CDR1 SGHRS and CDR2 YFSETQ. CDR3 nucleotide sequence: TGCGCCAGCAGCTTGGGCCCAGCGGGAGGCCAAGAGACCCAGTACTTC. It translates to CASSLGPAGGQETQYF.

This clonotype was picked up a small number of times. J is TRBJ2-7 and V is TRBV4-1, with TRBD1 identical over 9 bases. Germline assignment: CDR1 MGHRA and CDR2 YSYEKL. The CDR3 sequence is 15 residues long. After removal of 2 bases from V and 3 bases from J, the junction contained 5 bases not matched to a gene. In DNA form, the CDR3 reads TGCGCCAGCAGCCAACCGAGGACAGGGGTCTACGAGCAGTACTTC. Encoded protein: CASSQPRTGVYEQYF.

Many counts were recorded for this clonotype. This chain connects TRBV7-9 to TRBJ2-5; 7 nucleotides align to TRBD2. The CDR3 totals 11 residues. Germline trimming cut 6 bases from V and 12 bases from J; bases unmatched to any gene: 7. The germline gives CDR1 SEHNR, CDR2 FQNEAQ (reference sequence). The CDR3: CASRDTGLEYF. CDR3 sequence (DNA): TGTGCCAGCAGGGATACAGGACTAGAGTACTTC.

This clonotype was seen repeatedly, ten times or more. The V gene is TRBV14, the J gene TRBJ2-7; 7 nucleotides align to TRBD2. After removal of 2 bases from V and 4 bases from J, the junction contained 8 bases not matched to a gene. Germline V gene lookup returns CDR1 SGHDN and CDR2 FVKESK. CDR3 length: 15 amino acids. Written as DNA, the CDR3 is TGTGCCAGCAGCCAAAAGGGAGGGAGAGGTTACGAGCAGTACTTC. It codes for CASSQKGGRGYEQYF.

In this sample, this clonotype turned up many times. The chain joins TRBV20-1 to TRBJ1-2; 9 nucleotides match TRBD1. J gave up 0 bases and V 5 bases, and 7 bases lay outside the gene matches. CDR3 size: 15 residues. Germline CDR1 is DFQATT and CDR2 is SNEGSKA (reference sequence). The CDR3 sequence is CSAYLQGAPNYGYTF. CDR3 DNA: TGCAGTGCTTATCTACAGGGGGCCCCTAACTATGGCTACACCTTC.

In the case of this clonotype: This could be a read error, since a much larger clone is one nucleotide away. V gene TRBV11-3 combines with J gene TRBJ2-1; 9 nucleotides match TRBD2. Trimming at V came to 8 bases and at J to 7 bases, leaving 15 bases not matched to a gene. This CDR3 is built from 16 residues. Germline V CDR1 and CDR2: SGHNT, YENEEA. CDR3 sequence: CASPVRTAGGRNEQFF. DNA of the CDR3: TGTGCCAGCCCAGTTAGGACGGCGGGAGGGAGAAATGAGCAGTTCTTC.

As DNA, the CDR3 is TGTGCCAGCAGTTCTGGACTAGCGGGAGCTGGCGAGCAGTACTTC. Translation gives CASSSGLAGAGEQYF. The chain joins TRBV7-3 to TRBJ2-7; 13 bases agree with TRBD2. CDR3 size: 15 residues. V shed 6 bases, J shed 6 bases, and the junction held 8 bases outside the gene matches. CDR1 and CDR2 from the germline V gene are SGHTA and FQGTGA.